The rows below give T cell receptor beta chains drawn from one sample of a study of T cell responses to AZD1222 COVID-19 vaccine. Generated by immunoSEQ multiplex PCR, the TCRdb table keeps only in-frame clones and is missing some. The table records approximately 150,000 clones, about 92% of them present only once. Specimen: peripheral blood, collected on day 0 of AZD1222 vaccination. The receptors originated from an adult in good health. Each CDR3 is given with its conserved first and last residue. The D gene is left open where the match is weak. Clone size is given for some rows only: seen once, a few or many times, or a class if the clone is expanded.

TRBV12-3/TRBV12-4	.	13	TRBD1	TRBJ2-7	CASSLGTGFEQYF	TGTGCCAGCAGTTTAGGGACAGGGTTCGAGCAGTACTTC
TRBV5-1	.	16	.	TRBJ2-3	CASSLHSRGGTDTQYF	TGCGCCAGCAGCTTGCACAGCAGGGGAGGCACAGATACGCAGTATTTT
TRBV5-6	.	12	.	TRBJ2-3	CASSLGLDTQYF	TGTGCCAGCAGCCTCGGACTGGATACGCAGTATTTT
TRBV2	.	13	TRBD1	TRBJ1-5	CASRQGANQPQHF	TGTGCCAGCAGACAGGGGGCTAACCAGCCCCAGCATTTT
TRBV29-1	.	12	.	TRBJ1-2	CSVPRGDYGYTF	TGCAGCGTTCCTAGGGGTGACTATGGCTACACCTTC
TRBV14	.	17	TRBD1	TRBJ1-6	CASSQGFPGQGNSPLHF	TGTGCCAGCAGCCAAGGATTCCCGGGACAGGGGAATTCACCCCTCCACTTT
TRBV30	.	13	.	TRBJ2-3	CACSAISTDTQYF	TGTGCCTGTTCGGCCATCTCCACAGATACGCAGTATTTT
TRBV3-1/TRBV3-2	.	16	.	TRBJ1-5	CASSRGWGENHQPQHF	TGTGCCAGCAGCCGGGGGTGGGGAGAGAATCATCAGCCCCAGCATTTT
TRBV7-9	.	15	.	TRBJ2-5	CASSLAGPPGETQYF	TGTGCCAGCAGCTTAGCGGGACCACCGGGGGAGACCCAGTACTTC
TRBV9	.	16	TRBD1	TRBJ1-1	CASSVVGGAGNTEAFF	TGTGCCAGCAGCGTAGTAGGGGGCGCGGGTAACACTGAAGCTTTCTTT
TRBV7-6	.	15	.	TRBJ2-5	CASSLGGAPGETQYF	TGTGCCAGCAGCTTAGGGGGGGCACCGGGAGAGACCCAGTACTTC
TRBV23-1	.	20	.	TRBJ2-2	CASSQSRDRSKRGRAGELFF	TGCGCCAGCAGTCAATCGCGGGACAGGTCAAAGCGGGGAAGGGCCGGGGAGCTGTTTTTT
TRBV9	.	15	TRBD2	TRBJ2-2	CASSPGGLNTGELFF	TGTGCCAGCAGCCCGGGAGGGTTAAACACCGGGGAGCTGTTTTTT
TRBV7-8	.	13	.	TRBJ1-5	CASTPGRNQPQHF	TGTGCCAGCACGCCGGGGAGGAATCAGCCCCAGCATTTT
TRBV20-1	.	14	.	TRBJ2-5	CSASYALGLETQYF	TGCAGTGCTAGTTACGCTCTGGGGCTCGAGACCCAGTACTTC
TRBV12-3/TRBV12-4	.	11	.	TRBJ2-1	CASGIVDEQFF	TGTGCCAGCGGAATTGTAGATGAGCAGTTCTTC
TRBV13	.	16	TRBD2	TRBJ2-1	CASSPRGSGGYNEQFF	TGTGCCAGCAGCCCCCGGGGTAGCGGGGGGTACAATGAGCAGTTCTTC
TRBV11-3	.	12	.	TRBJ1-1	CASSEGYTEAFF	TGTGCCAGCAGTGAGGGGTACACTGAAGCTTTCTTT
TRBV7-2	.	12	.	TRBJ1-1	CASSLDDAEAFF	TGTGCCAGCAGCTTAGATGACGCTGAAGCTTTCTTT
TRBV20-1	.	13	.	TRBJ2-7	CSATDRPSYEQYF	TGCAGTGCTACTGACAGACCCTCCTACGAGCAGTACTTC
TRBV4-3	.	12	.	TRBJ2-3	CASSQEVGKQYF	TGCGCCAGCAGCCAAGAGGTTGGGAAGCAGTATTTT
TRBV7-9	once	13	.	TRBJ2-5	CASSSDIQETQYF	TGTGCCAGCAGCTCAGACATCCAAGAGACCCAGTACTTC
TRBV9	.	16	.	TRBJ2-3	CASSVGRVQRADTQYF	TGTGCCAGCAGCGTAGGTAGGGTACAGAGAGCAGATACGCAGTATTTT
TRBV30	once	13	.	TRBJ1-2	CAWSPRQIYGYTF	TGTGCCTGGAGTCCCCGACAGATCTATGGCTACACCTTC
TRBV28	.	14	.	TRBJ1-3	CASSSGAPRVTIYF	TGTGCCAGCAGTTCCGGGGCCCCCCGGGTCACCATATATTTT
TRBV28	once	14	TRBD2	TRBJ2-1	CASSFWRGGNEQFF	TGTGCCAGCAGTTTTTGGCGGGGGGGCAATGAGCAGTTCTTC